This T cell receptor (beta chain) came from a study of cytomegalovirus exposure and HLA in healthy donors. Study context: Approximately 170 million T cells yielded 110 million or so unique TCR beta sequences in earlier analysis.

For this clone: Its antigen is unidentified. This same CDR3 is encoded by further DNA sequences in the sample.

Use of 60 Vbeta and 13 Jbeta primers characterized the PCR. Libraries were prepared by immunoSEQ multiplex PCR; TCRdb keeps only in-frame clonotypes and omits some of them. The sample table includes about 130,000 clones. V lost 4 bases and J lost 0, with 11 bases in between. This CDR3 spans 14 amino acids. Germline V gene data show CDR1 as SGDLS and CDR2 as YYNGEE. Regarding the study as a whole: Clonal expansion, a later analysis showed, was greater in HLA-associated TCR beta chains than in equally common others. Several V segments, TRBV6-2 and TRBV6-3 among them, could not be told apart and were dropped. In vitro checks showed that a few CMV-associated chains really do target CMV antigens.

The chain recombines TRBV9 with TRBJ2-7, with D perhaps matching TRBD2 (7 bases). The receptor was derived from a woman in her thirties or forties in good health and CMV-seronegative. Sequencing was carried out using PBMCs. The CDR3 nucleotides read TGTGCCAGCAGCCTTAGGGGGGGCTCCTACGAGCAGTACTTC. Protein sequence: CASSLRGGSYEQYF.